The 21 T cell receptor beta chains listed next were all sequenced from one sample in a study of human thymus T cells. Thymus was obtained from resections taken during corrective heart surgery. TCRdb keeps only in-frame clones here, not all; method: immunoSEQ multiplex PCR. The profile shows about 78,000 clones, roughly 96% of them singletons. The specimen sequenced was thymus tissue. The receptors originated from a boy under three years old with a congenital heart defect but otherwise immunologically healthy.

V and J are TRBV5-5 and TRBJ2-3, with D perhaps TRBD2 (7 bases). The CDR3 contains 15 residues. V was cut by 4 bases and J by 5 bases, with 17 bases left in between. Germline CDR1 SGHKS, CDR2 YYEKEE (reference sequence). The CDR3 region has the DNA TGTGCCAGCAGCAAGTTGGGGGGGCTCGAAGATACGCAGTATTTT. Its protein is CASSKLGGLEDTQYF.

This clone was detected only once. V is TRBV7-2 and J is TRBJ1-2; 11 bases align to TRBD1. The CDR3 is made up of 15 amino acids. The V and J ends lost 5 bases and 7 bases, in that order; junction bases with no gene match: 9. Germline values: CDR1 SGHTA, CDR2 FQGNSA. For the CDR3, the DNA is TGTGCCAGCAGCCCCTGGGACAGGGGGAAAGGTGGCTACACCTTC. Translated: CASSPWDRGKGGYTF.

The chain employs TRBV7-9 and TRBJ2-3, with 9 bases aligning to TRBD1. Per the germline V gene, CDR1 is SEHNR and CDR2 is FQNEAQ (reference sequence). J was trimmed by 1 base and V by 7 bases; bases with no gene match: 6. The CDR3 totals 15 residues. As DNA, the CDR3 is TGTGCCAGCATGTCAGGGGACAGGGGCACAGATACGCAGTATTTT. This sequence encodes CASMSGDRGTDTQYF.

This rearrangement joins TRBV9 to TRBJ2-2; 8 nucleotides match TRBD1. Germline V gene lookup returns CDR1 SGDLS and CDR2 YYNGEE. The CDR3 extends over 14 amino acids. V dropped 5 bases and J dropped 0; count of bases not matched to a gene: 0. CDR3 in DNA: TGTGCCAGCAGGGACAGGGCGAACACCGGGGAGCTGTTTTTT. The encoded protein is CASRDRANTGELFF.

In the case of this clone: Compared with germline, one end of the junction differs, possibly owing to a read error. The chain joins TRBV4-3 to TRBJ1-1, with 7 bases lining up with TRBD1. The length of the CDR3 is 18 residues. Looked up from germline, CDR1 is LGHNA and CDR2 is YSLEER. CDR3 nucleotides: TGCGCCAGCAGCCAATATGACAGGGAACGGGCCATGAACACTGAAGCTTTATTT. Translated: CASSQYDRERAMNTEALF.

CDR3 residues: CASSKTGITGELFF. Here the CDR3 DNA reads TGTGCCAGCAGCAAAACAGGGATCACCGGGGAGCTGTTTTTT. The chain recombines TRBV21-1 with TRBJ2-2; TRBD1, the table's D call, lacks a check against the DNA. TRBV21-1 is flagged as a pseudogene. This CDR3 has 14 amino acids.

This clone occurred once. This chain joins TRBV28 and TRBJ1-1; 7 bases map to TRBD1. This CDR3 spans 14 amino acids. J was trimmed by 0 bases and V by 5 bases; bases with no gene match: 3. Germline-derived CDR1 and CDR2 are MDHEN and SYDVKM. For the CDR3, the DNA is TGTGCCAGCAGTCTGGGACAGATGAACACTGAAGCTTTCTTT. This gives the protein CASSLGQMNTEAFF.

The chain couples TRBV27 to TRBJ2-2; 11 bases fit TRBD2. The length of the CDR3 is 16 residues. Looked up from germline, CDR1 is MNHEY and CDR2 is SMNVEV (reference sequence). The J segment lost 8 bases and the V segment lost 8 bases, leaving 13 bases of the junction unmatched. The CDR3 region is CASRTSGPHGVGELFF. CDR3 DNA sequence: TGTGCCAGCCGGACTAGCGGGCCCCATGGGGTGGGGGAGCTGTTTTTT.

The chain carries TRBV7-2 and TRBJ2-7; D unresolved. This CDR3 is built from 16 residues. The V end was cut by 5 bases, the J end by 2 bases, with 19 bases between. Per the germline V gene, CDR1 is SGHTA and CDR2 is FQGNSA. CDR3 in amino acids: CASSQSRTEPTYEQYF. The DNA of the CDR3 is TGTGCCAGCAGCCAAAGCAGGACCGAACCCACCTACGAGCAGTACTTC.

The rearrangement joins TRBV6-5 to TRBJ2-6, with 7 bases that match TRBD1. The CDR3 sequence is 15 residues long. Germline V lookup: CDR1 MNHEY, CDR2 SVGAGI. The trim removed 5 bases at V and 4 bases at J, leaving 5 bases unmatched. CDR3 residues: CASSLQGQGANVLTF. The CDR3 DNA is TGTGCCAGCAGTCTCCAGGGACAGGGGGCCAACGTCCTGACTTTC.

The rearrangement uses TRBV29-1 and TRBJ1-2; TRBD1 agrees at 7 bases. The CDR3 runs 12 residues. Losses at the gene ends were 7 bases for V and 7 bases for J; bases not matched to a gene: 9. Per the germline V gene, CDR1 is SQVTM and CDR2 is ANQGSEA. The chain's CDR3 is CSAGGQLVGYTF. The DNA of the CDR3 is TGCAGCGCTGGGGGACAGTTAGTTGGCTACACCTTC.

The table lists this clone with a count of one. Here the CDR3 reads CASSEGLVSGELFF. In DNA form, the CDR3 reads TGTGCCAGCAGCGAGGGACTAGTTAGCGGGGAGCTGTTTTTT. The V call is TRBV11-2, the J call TRBJ2-2, with TRBD2 matching over 8 bases. The CDR3 totals 14 residues. The J segment lost 7 bases and the V segment lost 5 bases, leaving 6 bases of the junction unmatched. Germline V lookup: CDR1 SGHAT, CDR2 FQNNGV.

The CDR3 reads CASSLSWGSNQPQHF. Written as DNA, the CDR3 is TGTGCCAGCAGTTTATCGTGGGGAAGCAATCAGCCCCAGCATTTT. The V and J genes are TRBV27 and TRBJ1-5; no clear D. Germline CDR1 reads MNHEY; CDR2 reads SMNVEV (reference sequence). Trimming removed 0 bases at V and 1 base at J, with 7 bases between. CDR3 length: 15 amino acids.

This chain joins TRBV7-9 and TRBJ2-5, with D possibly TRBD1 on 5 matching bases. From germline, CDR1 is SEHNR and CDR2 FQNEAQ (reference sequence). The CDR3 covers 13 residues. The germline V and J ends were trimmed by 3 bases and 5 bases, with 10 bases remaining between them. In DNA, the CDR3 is TGTGCCAGCAGCTTTCAGGGTGTGGAGACCCAGTACTTC. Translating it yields CASSFQGVETQYF.

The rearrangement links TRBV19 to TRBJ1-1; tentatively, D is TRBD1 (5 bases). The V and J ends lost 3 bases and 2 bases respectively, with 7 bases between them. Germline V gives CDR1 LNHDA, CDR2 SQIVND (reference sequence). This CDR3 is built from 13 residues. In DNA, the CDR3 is TGTGCCAGTAGTATGGGACTAAACACTGAAGCTTTCTTT. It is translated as CASSMGLNTEAFF.

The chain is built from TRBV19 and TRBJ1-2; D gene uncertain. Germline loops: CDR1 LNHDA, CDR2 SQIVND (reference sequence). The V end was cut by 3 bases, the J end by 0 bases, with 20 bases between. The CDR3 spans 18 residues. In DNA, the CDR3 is TGTGCCAGTAGTATTCCCAAGGAGAACAGCGACACTAACTATGGCTACACCTTC. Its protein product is CASSIPKENSDTNYGYTF.

The CDR3 coding sequence is TGTGCCAGCAGCTTGGCCAAAAATACGGACGAGCAGTACTTC. Residues: CASSLAKNTDEQYF. The J gene is TRBJ2-7, the V gene TRBV5-4; D not resolved. The CDR3 extends over 14 amino acids. CDR1 is SGHNT, CDR2 YYREEE, per germline (reference sequence). The V and J ends lost 0 bases and 5 bases respectively, with 12 bases between them.

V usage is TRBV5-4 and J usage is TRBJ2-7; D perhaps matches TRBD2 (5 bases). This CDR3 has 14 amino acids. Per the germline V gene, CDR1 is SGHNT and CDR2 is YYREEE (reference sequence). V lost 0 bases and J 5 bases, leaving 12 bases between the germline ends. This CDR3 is CASSLAELGHEQYF. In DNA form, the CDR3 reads TGTGCCAGCAGCTTGGCCGAACTAGGCCACGAGCAGTACTTC.

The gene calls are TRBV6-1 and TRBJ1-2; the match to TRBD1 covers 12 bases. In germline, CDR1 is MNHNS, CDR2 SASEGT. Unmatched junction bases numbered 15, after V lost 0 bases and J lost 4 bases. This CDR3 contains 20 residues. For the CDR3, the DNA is TGTGCCAGCAGTGAAGCGCCGTTTAGGGACAGGGGGCTGAGAGTCTATGGCTACACCTTC. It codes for CASSEAPFRDRGLRVYGYTF.

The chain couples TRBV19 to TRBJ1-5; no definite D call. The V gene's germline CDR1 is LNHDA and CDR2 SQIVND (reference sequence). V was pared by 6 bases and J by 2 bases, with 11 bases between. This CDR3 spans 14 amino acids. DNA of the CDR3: TGTGCCAGTAGAGGGTCCCGGCGCAATCAGCCCCAGCATTTT. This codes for CASRGSRRNQPQHF.

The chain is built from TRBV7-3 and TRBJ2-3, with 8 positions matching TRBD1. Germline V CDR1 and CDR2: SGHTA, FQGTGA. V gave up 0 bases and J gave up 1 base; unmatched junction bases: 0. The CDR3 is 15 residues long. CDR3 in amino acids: CASSLTGQGTDTQYF. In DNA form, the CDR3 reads TGTGCCAGCAGCTTAACGGGACAGGGCACAGATACGCAGTATTTT.